This TCR beta chain was sequenced for a study of regulatory T cells in long-lasting Graves disease. Ten or more counts support this clonotype. Its antigen is currently unknown. Time point of the sample: newly diagnosed GD, antithyroid drugs for less than 3 months. The TCR library was made from RNA extracted from PBMCs. This CDR3 contains 11 residues. Trimming pared 3 bases from V and 5 bases from J, leaving 3 bases between. General study points: Persistent disease exhibited a predilection for TRBV28, TRBJ1-2 and TRBJ2-5. Those with persistent disease had in common more public clonotypes (about 3,000) than new patients (966).

Building of the TCR beta libraries involved iRepertoire HTBI primers and Arm-PCR of CDR3 regions. TCRdb re-analysed the multiplex PCR reads in MiXCR, keeping a single row per CDR3 protein. The repertoire holds hundreds of thousands of distinct CDR3 sequences, roughly 13% seen once, with 8.5% to 10% in the top ten. The data also belong to a second study, concerning T cells in Graves' hyperthyroidism and ophthalmopathy.

The rearrangement links TRBV12-3 or TRBV12-4 to TRBJ2-3; no clear D. This TCR was recovered from a young man with Graves disease. The specimen comprised peripheral blood mononuclear cells (PBMCs), sampled at new diagnosis, from a patient treated with antithyroid drugs. CDR3 nucleotide sequence: TGTGCCAGCAGTTTTGGAGATACGCAGTATTTT. Translation: CASSFGDTQYF.